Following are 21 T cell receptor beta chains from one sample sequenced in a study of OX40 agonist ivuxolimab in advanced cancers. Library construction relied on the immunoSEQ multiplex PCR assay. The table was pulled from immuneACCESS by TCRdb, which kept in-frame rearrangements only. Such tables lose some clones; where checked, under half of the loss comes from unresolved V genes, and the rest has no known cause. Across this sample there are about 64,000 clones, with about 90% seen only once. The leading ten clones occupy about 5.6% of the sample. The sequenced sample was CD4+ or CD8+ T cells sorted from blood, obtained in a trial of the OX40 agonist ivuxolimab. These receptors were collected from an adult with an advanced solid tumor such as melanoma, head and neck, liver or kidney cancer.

CDR3 loop: CASQAGSTDTQYF. The DNA for the CDR3 is TGCGCCAGCCAGGCGGGCTCCACAGATACGCAGTATTTT. The genes are TRBV10-1 and TRBJ2-3, with a possible D match to TRBD2 (5 bases). V was cut by 8 bases and J by 2 bases, with 11 bases left in between. Per the germline V gene, CDR1 is WNHNN and CDR2 is SYGVQD (reference sequence). This CDR3 spans 13 amino acids.

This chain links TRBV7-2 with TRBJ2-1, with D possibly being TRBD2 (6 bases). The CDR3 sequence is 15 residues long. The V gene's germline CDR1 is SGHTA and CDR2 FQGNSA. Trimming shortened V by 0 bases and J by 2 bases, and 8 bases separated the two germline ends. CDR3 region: CASSLARGTYNEQFF. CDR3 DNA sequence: TGTGCCAGCAGCTTAGCTCGGGGGACCTACAATGAGCAGTTCTTC.

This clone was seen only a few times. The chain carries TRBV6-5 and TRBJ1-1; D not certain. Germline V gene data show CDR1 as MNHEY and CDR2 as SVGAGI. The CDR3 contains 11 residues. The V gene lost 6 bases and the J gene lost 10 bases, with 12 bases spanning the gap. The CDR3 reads CASRGSLGAFF. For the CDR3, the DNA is TGTGCCAGCAGGGGCAGTCTAGGAGCTTTCTTT.

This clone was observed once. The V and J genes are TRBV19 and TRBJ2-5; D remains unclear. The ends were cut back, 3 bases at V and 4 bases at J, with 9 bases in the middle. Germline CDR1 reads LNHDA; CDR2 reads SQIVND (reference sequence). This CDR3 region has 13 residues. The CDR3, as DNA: TGTGCCAGTAGTATCCCCCCGGGAGAGACCCAGTACTTC. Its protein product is CASSIPPGETQYF.

The CDR3 loop reads CASRNTSGRINEQFF. The CDR3 DNA sequence: TGTGCCAGCAGGAATACTAGCGGGAGGATCAATGAGCAGTTCTTC. The genes are TRBV7-2 and TRBJ2-1; 12 bases line up with TRBD2. CDR3 size: 15 residues. The V and J ends lost 6 bases and 6 bases, in that order; junction bases with no gene match: 6. CDR1 and CDR2 from the germline V gene are SGHTA and FQGNSA.

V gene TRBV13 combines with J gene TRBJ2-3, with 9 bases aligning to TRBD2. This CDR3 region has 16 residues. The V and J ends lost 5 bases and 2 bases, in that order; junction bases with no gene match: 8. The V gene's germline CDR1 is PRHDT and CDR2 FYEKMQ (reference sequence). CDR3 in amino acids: CASSPGLAFNTDTQYF. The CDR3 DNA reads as TGTGCCAGCAGCCCTGGACTAGCGTTCAACACAGATACGCAGTATTTT.

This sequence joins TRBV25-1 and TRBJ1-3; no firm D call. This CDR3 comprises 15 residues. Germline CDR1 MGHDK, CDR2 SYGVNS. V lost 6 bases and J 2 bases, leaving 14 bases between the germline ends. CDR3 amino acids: CASSREGLAGNTIYF. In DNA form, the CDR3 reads TGTGCCAGCAGCCGAGAGGGCTTAGCTGGAAACACCATATATTTT.

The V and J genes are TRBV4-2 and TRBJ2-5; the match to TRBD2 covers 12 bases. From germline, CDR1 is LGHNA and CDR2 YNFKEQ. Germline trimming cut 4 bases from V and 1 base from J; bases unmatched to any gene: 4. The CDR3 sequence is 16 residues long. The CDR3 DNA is TGTGCCAGCAGCCGCTCTAGCGGGAGGGGCCAAGAGACCCAGTACTTC. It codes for CASSRSSGRGQETQYF.

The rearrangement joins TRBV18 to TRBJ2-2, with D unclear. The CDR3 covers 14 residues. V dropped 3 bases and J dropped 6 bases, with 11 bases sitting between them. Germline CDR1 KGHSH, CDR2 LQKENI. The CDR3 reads CASSPDVRAGELFF. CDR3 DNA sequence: TGTGCCAGCTCACCTGATGTTCGGGCCGGGGAGCTGTTTTTT.

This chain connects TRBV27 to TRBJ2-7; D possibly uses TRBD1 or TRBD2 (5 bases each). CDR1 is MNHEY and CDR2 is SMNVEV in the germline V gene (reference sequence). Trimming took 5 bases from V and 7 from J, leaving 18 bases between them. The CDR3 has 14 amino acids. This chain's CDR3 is CASSEPSQGGEQYF. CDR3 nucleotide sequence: TGTGCCAGCAGTGAACCGTCCCAGGGCGGGGAGCAGTACTTC.

This CDR3 is CASSAGLMNSPLHF. The CDR3 nucleotides read TGTGCCAGCAGCGCGGGACTCATGAATTCACCCCTCCACTTT. The chain is built from TRBV5-4 and TRBJ1-6, with a possible D match to TRBD1 (5 bases). Per the germline V gene, CDR1 is SGHNT and CDR2 is YYREEE (reference sequence). The V end lost 4 bases, the J end lost 7 bases, and 12 bases lay between the germline ends. This CDR3 has 14 residues.

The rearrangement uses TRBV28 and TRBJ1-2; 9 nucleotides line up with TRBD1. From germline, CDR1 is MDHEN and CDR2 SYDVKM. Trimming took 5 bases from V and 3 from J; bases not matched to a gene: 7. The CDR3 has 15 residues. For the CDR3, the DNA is TGTGCCAGCAGTCCTCCGACAGGGGGAGACTATGGCTACACCTTC. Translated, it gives CASSPPTGGDYGYTF.

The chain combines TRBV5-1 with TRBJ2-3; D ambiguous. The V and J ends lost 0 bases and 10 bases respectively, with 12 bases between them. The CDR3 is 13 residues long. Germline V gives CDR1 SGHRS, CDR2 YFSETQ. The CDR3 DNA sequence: TGCGCCAGCAGCTTGGAGGCCGAACTACCGCAGTATTTT. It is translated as CASSLEAELPQYF.

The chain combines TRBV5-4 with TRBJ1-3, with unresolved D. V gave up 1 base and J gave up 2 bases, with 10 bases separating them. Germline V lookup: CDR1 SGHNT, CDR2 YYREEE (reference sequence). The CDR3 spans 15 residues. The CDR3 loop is CASSLKAAAGNTIYF. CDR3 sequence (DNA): TGTGCCAGCAGCTTGAAGGCCGCCGCTGGAAACACCATATATTTT.

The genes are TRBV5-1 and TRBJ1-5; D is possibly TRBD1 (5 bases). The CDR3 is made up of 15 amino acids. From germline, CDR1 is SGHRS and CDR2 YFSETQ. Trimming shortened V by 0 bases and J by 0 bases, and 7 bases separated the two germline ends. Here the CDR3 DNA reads TGCGCCAGCAGCTTGGGGACAACTAGCAATCAGCCCCAGCATTTT. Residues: CASSLGTTSNQPQHF.

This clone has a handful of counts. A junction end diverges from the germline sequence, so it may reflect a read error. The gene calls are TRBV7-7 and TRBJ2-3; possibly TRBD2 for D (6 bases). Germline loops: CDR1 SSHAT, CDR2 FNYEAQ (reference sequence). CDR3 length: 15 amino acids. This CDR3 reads CASSLDGSHTDTQYF. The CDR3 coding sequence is TGTGCTAGCAGCTTAGACGGGAGTCACACAGATACGCAGTATTTT.

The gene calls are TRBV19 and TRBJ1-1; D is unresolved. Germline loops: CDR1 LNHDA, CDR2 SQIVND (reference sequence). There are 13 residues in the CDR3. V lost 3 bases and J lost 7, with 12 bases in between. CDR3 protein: CASSIGPAGEAFF. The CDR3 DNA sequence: TGTGCCAGTAGTATTGGGCCTGCCGGTGAAGCTTTCTTT.

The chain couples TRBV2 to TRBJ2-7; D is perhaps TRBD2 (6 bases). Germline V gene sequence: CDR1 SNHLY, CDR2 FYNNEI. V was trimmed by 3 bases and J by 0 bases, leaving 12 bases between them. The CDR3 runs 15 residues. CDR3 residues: CASSDGAGLSYEQYF. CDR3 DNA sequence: TGTGCCAGCAGTGACGGAGCGGGTCTCTCCTACGAGCAGTACTTC.

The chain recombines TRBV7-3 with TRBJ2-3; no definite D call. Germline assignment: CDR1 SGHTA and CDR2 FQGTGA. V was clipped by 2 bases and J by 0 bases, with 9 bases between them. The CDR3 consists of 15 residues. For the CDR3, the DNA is TGTGCCAGCAGCTTAGGGCCCACTAGCACAGATACGCAGTATTTT. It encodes CASSLGPTSTDTQYF.

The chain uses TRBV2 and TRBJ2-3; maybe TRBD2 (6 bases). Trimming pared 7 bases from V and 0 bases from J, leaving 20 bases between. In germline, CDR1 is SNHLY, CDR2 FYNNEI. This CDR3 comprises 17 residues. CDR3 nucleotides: TGTGCCAGCACCCCTCGAGGTCGCGGGATTAGCACAGATACGCAGTATTTT. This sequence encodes CASTPRGRGISTDTQYF.

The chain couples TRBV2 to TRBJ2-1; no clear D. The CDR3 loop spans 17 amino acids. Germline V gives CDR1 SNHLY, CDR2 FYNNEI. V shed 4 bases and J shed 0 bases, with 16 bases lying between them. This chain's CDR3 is CASSVPERQSSYNEQFF. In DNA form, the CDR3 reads TGTGCCAGCAGTGTTCCTGAGAGGCAGAGCTCCTACAATGAGCAGTTCTTC. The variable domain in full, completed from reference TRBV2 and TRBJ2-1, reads EPEVTQTPSHQVTQMGQEVILRCVPISNHLYFYWYRQILGQKVEFLVSFYNNEISEKSEIFDDQFSVERPDGSNFTLKIRSTKLEDSAMYFCASSVPERQSSYNEQFFGPGTRLTVL.